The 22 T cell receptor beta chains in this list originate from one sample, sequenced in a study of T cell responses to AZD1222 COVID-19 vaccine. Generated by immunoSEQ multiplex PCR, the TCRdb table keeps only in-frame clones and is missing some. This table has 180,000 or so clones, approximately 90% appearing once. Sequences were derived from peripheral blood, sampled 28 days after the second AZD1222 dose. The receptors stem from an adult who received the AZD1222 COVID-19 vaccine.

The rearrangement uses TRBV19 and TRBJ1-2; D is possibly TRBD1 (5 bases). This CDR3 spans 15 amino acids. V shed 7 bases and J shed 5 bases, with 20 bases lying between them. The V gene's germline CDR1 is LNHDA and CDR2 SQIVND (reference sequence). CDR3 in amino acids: CASKSTGGGGYGYTF. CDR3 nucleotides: TGTGCCAGTAAATCTACAGGAGGAGGAGGGTATGGCTACACCTTC.

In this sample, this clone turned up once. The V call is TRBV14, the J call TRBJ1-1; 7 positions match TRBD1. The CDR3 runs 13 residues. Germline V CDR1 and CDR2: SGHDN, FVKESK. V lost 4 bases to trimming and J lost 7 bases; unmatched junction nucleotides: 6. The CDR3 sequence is CASSPGGTVEAFF. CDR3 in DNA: TGTGCCAGCAGCCCCGGGGGGACAGTTGAAGCTTTCTTT.

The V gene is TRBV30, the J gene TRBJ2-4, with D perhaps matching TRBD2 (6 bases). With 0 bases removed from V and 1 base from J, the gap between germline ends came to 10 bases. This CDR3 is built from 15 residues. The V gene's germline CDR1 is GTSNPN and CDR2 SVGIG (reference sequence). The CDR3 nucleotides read TGTGCCTGGAGTGTAGGAGGGTCGGCCAAAAACATTCAGTACTTC. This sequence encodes CAWSVGGSAKNIQYF.

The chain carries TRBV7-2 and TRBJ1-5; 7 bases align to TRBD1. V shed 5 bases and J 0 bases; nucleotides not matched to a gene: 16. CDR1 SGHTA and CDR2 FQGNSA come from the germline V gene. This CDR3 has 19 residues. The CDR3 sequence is CASSPRGGLSLFSNQPQHF. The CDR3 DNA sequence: TGTGCCAGCAGCCCCAGGGGGGGGCTTTCCCTCTTTAGCAATCAGCCCCAGCATTTT.

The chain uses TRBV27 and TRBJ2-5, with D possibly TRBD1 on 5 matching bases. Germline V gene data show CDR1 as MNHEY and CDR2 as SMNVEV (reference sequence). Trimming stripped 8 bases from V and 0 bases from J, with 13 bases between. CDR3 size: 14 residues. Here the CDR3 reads CASGRNRYQETQYF. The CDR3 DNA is TGTGCCAGCGGAAGAAACAGGTACCAAGAGACCCAGTACTTC.

For the CDR3, the DNA is TGTGCCAGCAGTGAATCTCCCCAAGATACGCAGTATTTT. Translating gives CASSESPQDTQYF. The V call is TRBV6-1, the J call TRBJ2-3; D not resolved. V was clipped by 2 bases and J by 5 bases, with 8 bases between them. Germline lookup yields CDR1 MNHNS and CDR2 SASEGT. This CDR3 spans 13 amino acids.

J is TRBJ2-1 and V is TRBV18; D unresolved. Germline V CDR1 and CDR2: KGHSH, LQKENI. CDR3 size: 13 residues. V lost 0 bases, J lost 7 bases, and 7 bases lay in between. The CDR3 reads CASSPPDWNEQFF. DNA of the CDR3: TGTGCCAGCTCACCACCAGACTGGAATGAGCAGTTCTTC.

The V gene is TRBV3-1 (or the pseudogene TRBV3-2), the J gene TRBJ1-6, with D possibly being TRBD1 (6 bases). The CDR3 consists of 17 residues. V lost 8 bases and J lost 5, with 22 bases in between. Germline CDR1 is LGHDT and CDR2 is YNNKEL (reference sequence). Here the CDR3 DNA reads TGTGCCAGCCGCGGGGGTGGGGGGCTGGGGGATAATTCACCCCTCCACTTT. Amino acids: CASRGGGGLGDNSPLHF.

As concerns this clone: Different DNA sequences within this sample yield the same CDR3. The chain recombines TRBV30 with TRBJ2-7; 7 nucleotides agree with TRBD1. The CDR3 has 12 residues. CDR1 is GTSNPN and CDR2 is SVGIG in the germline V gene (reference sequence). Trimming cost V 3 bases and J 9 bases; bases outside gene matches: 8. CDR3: CAWSLDRDVQYF. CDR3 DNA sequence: TGTGCCTGGAGCCTCGACAGGGACGTGCAGTACTTC.

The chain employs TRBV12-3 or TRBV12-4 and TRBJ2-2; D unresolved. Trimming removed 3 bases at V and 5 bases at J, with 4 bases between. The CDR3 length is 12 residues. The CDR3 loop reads CASSLHTGELFF. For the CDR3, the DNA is TGTGCCAGCAGTTTGCATACCGGGGAGCTGTTTTTT.

The CDR3 region has the DNA TGTGCCAGCTCACCCCCGACTAGAGGGAGAGAGACCCAGTACTTC. This translates into CASSPPTRGRETQYF. This rearrangement joins TRBV18 to TRBJ2-5; a possible D gene is TRBD2 (6 bases). Germline-derived CDR1 and CDR2 are KGHSH and LQKENI. The V end was cut by 3 bases, the J end by 4 bases, with 15 bases between. The CDR3 loop spans 15 amino acids.

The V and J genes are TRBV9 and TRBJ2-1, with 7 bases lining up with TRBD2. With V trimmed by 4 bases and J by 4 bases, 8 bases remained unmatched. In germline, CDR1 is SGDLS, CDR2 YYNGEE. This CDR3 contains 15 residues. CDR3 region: CASSPSGQTYNEQFF. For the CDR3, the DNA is TGTGCCAGCAGCCCTAGCGGTCAAACATACAATGAGCAGTTCTTC.

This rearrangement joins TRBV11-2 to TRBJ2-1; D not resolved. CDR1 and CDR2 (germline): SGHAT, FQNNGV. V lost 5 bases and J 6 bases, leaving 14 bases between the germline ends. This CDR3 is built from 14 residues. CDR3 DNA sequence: TGTGCCAGCAGCCCCCAGTTCGGGTCCAATGAGCAGTTCTTC. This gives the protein CASSPQFGSNEQFF.

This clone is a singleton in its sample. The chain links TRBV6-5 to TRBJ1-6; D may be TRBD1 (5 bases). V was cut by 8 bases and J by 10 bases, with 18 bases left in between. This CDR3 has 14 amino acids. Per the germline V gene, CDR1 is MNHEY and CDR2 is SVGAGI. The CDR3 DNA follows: TGTGCCAGCTGGCCTCGGGACCGAGTATCACCCCTCCACTTT. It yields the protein CASWPRDRVSPLHF.

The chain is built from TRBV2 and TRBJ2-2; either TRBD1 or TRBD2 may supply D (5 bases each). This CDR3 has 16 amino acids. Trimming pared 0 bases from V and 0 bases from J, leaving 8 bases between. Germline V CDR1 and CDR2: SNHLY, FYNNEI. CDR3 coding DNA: TGTGCCAGCAGTGAAGCGGGGGTAGCGAACACCGGGGAGCTGTTTTTT. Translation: CASSEAGVANTGELFF. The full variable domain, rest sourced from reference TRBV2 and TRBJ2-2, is EPEVTQTPSHQVTQMGQEVILRCVPISNHLYFYWYRQILGQKVEFLVSFYNNEISEKSEIFDDQFSVERPDGSNFTLKIRSTKLEDSAMYFCASSEAGVANTGELFFGEGSRLTVL.

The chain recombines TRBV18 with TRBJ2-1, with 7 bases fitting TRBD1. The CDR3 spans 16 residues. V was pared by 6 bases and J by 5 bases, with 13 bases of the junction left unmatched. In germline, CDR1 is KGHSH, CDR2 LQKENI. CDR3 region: CASSLLPGQPDNEQFF. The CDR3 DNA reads TGTGCCAGCTCCCTTCTTCCGGGACAGCCTGACAATGAGCAGTTCTTC.

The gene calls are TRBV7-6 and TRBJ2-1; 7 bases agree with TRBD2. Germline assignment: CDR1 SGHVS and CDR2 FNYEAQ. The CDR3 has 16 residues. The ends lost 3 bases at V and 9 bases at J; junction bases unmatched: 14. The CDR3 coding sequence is TGTGCCAGCAGCTTGATGGGGACTAAAAGTACTACTGAGCAGTTCTTC. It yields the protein CASSLMGTKSTTEQFF.

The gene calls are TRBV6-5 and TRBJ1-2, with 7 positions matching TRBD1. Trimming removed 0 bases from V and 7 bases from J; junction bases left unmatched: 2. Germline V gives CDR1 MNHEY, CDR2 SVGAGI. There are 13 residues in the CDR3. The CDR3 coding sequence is TGTGCCAGCAGTTACTCGACAGGGCCTGGCTACACCTTC. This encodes CASSYSTGPGYTF.

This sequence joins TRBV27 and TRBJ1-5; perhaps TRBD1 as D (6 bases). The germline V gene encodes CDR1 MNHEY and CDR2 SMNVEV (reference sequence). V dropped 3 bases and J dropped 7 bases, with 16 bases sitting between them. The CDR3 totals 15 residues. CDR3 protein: CASSFRRGPNQPQHF. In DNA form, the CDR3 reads TGTGCCAGCAGTTTTCGCAGGGGACCAAACCAGCCCCAGCATTTT.

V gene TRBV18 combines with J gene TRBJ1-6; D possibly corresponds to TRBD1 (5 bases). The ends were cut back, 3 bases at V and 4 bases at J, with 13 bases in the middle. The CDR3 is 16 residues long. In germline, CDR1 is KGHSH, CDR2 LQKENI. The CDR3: CASSPPGGRYNSPLHF. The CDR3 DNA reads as TGTGCCAGCTCACCTCCGGGGGGAAGATATAATTCACCCCTCCACTTT. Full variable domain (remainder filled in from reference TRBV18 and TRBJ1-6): NAGVMQNPRHLVRRRGQEARLRCSPMKGHSHVYWYRQLPEEGLKFMVYLQKENIIDESGMPKERFSAEFPKEGPSILRIQQVVRGDSAAYFCASSPPGGRYNSPLHFGNGTRLTVT.

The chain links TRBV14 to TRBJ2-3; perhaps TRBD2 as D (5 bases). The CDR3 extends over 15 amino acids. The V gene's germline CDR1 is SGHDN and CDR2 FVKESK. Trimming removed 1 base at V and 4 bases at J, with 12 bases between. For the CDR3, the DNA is TGTGCCAGCAGCCAAGGATTTGGGAGCCCAGATACGCAGTATTTT. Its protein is CASSQGFGSPDTQYF.

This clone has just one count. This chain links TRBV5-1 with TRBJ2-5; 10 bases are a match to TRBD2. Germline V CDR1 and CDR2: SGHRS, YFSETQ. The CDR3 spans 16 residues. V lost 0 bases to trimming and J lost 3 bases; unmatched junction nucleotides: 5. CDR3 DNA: TGCGCCAGCAGCTTGGGGCCAACTAGCGGGAAAGAGACCCAGTACTTC. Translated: CASSLGPTSGKETQYF. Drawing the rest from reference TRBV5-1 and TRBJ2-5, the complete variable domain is KAGVTQTPRYLIKTRGQQVTLSCSPISGHRSVSWYQQTPGQGLQFLFEYFSETQRNKGNFPGRFSGRQFSNSRSEMNVSTLELGDSALYLCASSLGPTSGKETQYFGPGTRLLVL.